What follows are 7 T cell receptor beta chains derived from one specimen sequenced in a study of cytomegalovirus exposure and HLA in healthy donors. Both 60 Vbeta primers and 13 Jbeta primers went into the PCR. Assay used: immunoSEQ multiplex PCR; TCRdb lists only in-frame clones, some missing. The sample holds around 270,000 clones, around 80% seen once. Sequencing used PBMCs. Receptors originate from a girl aged 2 to 10 in good health and CMV-seronegative.

This chain joins TRBV6-5 and TRBJ1-6; D perhaps matches TRBD1 (5 bases). The V gene lost 0 bases and the J gene lost 13 bases, with 13 bases spanning the gap. CDR1 is MNHEY and CDR2 is SVGAGI in the germline V gene. This CDR3 contains 14 residues. The CDR3 spells CASSYSFRETPLHF. The DNA for the CDR3 is TGTGCCAGCAGTTACTCGTTCAGGGAAACCCCCCTCCACTTT.

The genes are TRBV7-9 and TRBJ2-1; D unclear. The CDR3 length is 12 residues. The V end lost 8 bases, the J end lost 8 bases, and 13 bases lay between the germline ends. Germline V gene data show CDR1 as SEHNR and CDR2 as FQNEAQ (reference sequence). DNA for the CDR3: TGTGCCAGCGCTGTAAGCGAAGATGAGCAGTTCTTC. It is translated as CASAVSEDEQFF.

The chain has TRBV27 and TRBJ1-2; 10 bases are a match to TRBD1. CDR3 length: 15 amino acids. The germline V gene encodes CDR1 MNHEY and CDR2 SMNVEV (reference sequence). V trimming: 2 bases; J trimming: 6 bases; junction bases outside the gene matches: 6. In DNA form, the CDR3 reads TGTGCCAGCAGTTTAGAACCGACAGGGGGCCATGGCTACACCTTC. As protein: CASSLEPTGGHGYTF.

This chain joins TRBV27 and TRBJ2-7; 10 bases agree with TRBD1. The germline CDR1 and CDR2 sequences are MNHEY and SMNVEV (reference sequence). CDR3 size: 15 residues. The ends lost 5 bases at V and 5 bases at J; junction bases unmatched: 9. The CDR3 bases are TGTGCCAGCAGTCTACCGGGACAGGGGTCGGACGAGCAGTACTTC. Encoded protein: CASSLPGQGSDEQYF.

This clone turned up a few times. The chain employs TRBV28 and TRBJ1-1, with 9 bases identical to TRBD1. V dropped 5 bases and J dropped 3; count of bases not matched to a gene: 10. CDR3 length: 16 residues. CDR1 MDHEN and CDR2 SYDVKM come from the germline V gene. CDR3 nucleotides: TGTGCCAGCAGTATCCCGGGACAGGGTCGGGACACTGAAGCTTTCTTT. Its translation is CASSIPGQGRDTEAFF.

J is TRBJ2-1 and V is TRBV5-1; TRBD2 aligns across 8 bases. CDR1 and CDR2 from the germline V gene are SGHRS and YFSETQ. The V gene end was trimmed by 0 bases and the J gene end by 7 bases; junction bases not matched to a gene: 6. This CDR3 spans 15 amino acids. CDR3 sequence reads: CASSLGGTSANEQFF. The CDR3 DNA is TGCGCCAGCAGCTTGGGGGGGACTAGTGCAAATGAGCAGTTCTTC.

The rearrangement uses TRBV6-5 and TRBJ2-7; 7 bases fit TRBD2. Per the germline V gene, CDR1 is MNHEY and CDR2 is SVGAGI. The CDR3 spans 12 residues. V shed 6 bases, J shed 2 bases, and the junction held 1 base outside the gene matches. The CDR3 sequence is CASRGRAYEQYF. CDR3 nucleotide sequence: TGTGCCAGCAGGGGGAGGGCCTACGAGCAGTACTTC.